These 15 T cell receptor beta chains originate from one sample sequenced in a study of T cell responses to AZD1222 COVID-19 vaccine (dated by TCRdb to the early 2020s). Read against the paper, the sample's time point label means: baseline before first vaccination. Preparation of the library involved the immunoSEQ multiplex PCR assay. Held by TCRdb, this immuneACCESS table contains in-frame sequences only and omits some clones. Under half of the omission traces to an unresolved V gene where checked; the cause of the rest is unknown. In this sample the table shows about 260,000 clones, 80% to 95% of which occur a single time. 0.5% to 0.65% of the sample lies in the top ten. The source was peripheral blood, collected on day 0 of AZD1222 vaccination. The receptors stem from an adult in good health.

CDR3 protein: CASKPTGDNEQFF. The CDR3 region has the DNA TGTGCCAGCAAACCGACAGGGGACAATGAGCAGTTCTTC. V is TRBV12-3 or TRBV12-4 and J is TRBJ2-1, with 8 bases identical to TRBD1. This CDR3 comprises 13 residues. The ends lost 7 bases at V and 5 bases at J; junction bases unmatched: 4.

The chain couples TRBV25-1 to TRBJ1-3, with D tentatively TRBD1 (5 bases). This CDR3 comprises 14 residues. The germline V and J ends were trimmed by 6 bases and 2 bases, with 11 bases remaining between them. CDR1 MGHDK and CDR2 SYGVNS come from the germline V gene. The CDR3 loop reads CASRLGGPGNTIYF. CDR3 coding DNA: TGTGCCAGCAGACTGGGGGGACCTGGAAACACCATATATTTT.

As DNA, the CDR3 is TGTGCCAGTAGTATAGCAGGGGTTAGCGATGAGCAGTTCTTC. Its translation: CASSIAGVSDEQFF. The chain joins TRBV19 to TRBJ2-1; a weak D match, TRBD1 (6 bases). Germline V gives CDR1 LNHDA, CDR2 SQIVND (reference sequence). Trimming took 1 base from V and 8 from J, leaving 12 bases between them. This CDR3 is built from 14 residues.

CDR3: CASSFGTGPEQYF. The CDR3 DNA follows: TGTGCCAGCAGCTTCGGGACGGGGCCCGAGCAGTACTTC. The chain combines TRBV7-6 with TRBJ2-7, with D perhaps given as TRBD1 or TRBD2 (5 bases each). The V end lost 3 bases, the J end lost 6 bases, and 12 bases lay between the germline ends. The CDR3 runs to 13 residues. Germline lookup yields CDR1 SGHVS and CDR2 FNYEAQ.

This clone was picked up many times. The rearrangement links TRBV24-1 to TRBJ2-2, with TRBD2 identical over 10 bases. The CDR3 sequence is 14 residues long. Germline assignment: CDR1 KGHDR and CDR2 SFDVKD. V lost 10 bases to trimming and J lost 4 bases; unmatched junction nucleotides: 5. The CDR3 loop is CATRTSGVTGELFF. CDR3 nucleotide sequence: TGTGCCACGCGGACTAGCGGAGTCACCGGGGAGCTGTTTTTT.

The chain links TRBV27 to TRBJ2-1; no definite D call. Germline loops: CDR1 MNHEY, CDR2 SMNVEV (reference sequence). This CDR3 has 14 residues. With 8 bases removed from V and 7 bases from J, the gap between germline ends came to 18 bases. CDR3 DNA: TGTGCCAGCCGTCTTTGGGGATCACCTAATGAGCAGTTCTTC. Protein: CASRLWGSPNEQFF.

The chain has TRBV2 and TRBJ2-7; D is possibly TRBD2 (5 bases). CDR3 size: 11 residues. Germline CDR1 and CDR2: SNHLY and FYNNEI. V was shortened by 8 bases and J by 7 bases, with 12 bases between the two germline ends. CDR3 DNA sequence: TGTGCCAGCGCGAAGGAGGAAGAGCAGTACTTC. Amino acids: CASAKEEEQYF. Full variable domain (remainder filled in from reference TRBV2 and TRBJ2-7): EPEVTQTPSHQVTQMGQEVILRCVPISNHLYFYWYRQILGQKVEFLVSFYNNEISEKSEIFDDQFSVERPDGSNFTLKIRSTKLEDSAMYFCASAKEEEQYFGPGTRLTVT.

V usage is TRBV10-2 and J usage is TRBJ2-7, with 7 bases lining up with TRBD1. The CDR3 has 13 amino acids. Germline loops: CDR1 WSHSY, CDR2 SAAADI. The junction had 7 bases not matched to a gene; V was cut back by 6 bases and J by 5 bases. As DNA, the CDR3 is TGCGCCAGCAGCCCGACAGGGTTCAACGAGCAGTACTTC. This sequence encodes CASSPTGFNEQYF.

This clone was picked up one time. The rearrangement uses TRBV5-4 and TRBJ1-2, with 8 nucleotides matching TRBD1. The germline V gene encodes CDR1 SGHNT and CDR2 YYREEE (reference sequence). Germline trimming cut 2 bases from V and 6 bases from J; bases unmatched to any gene: 3. There are 13 residues in the CDR3. In nucleotides, the CDR3 is TGTGCCAGCAGCTTCCAGGGGGCCGATGGCTACACCTTC. This gives the protein CASSFQGADGYTF.

This clone was seen more than once but under ten times. The genes are TRBV29-1 and TRBJ1-1; D may be TRBD1 (5 bases). V dropped 3 bases and J dropped 0 bases, with 17 bases sitting between them. CDR3 size: 16 residues. Per the germline V gene, CDR1 is SQVTM and CDR2 is ANQGSEA. The CDR3 protein is CSVEGVGASMNTEAFF. For the CDR3, the DNA is TGCAGCGTTGAGGGGGTTGGGGCCAGCATGAACACTGAAGCTTTCTTT.

The chain combines TRBV15 with TRBJ2-2, with 7 bases identical to TRBD2. V trimming: 0 bases; J trimming: 0 bases; junction bases outside the gene matches: 1. The CDR3 is 16 amino acids. In germline, CDR1 is LNHNV, CDR2 YYDKDF (reference sequence). Written as DNA, the CDR3 is TGTGCCACCAGCAGAGATGGGGGGGCGAACACCGGGGAGCTGTTTTTT. Translating gives CATSRDGGANTGELFF. The full variable domain, with the rest looked up from reference TRBV15 and TRBJ2-2, is DAMVIQNPRYQVTQFGKPVTLSCSQTLNHNVMYWYQQKSSQAPKLLFHYYDKDFNNEADTPDNFQSRRPNTSFCFLDIRSPGLGDTAMYLCATSRDGGANTGELFFGEGSRLTVL.

The rearrangement links TRBV5-1 to TRBJ1-1; 9 bases align to TRBD1. The CDR3 has 15 residues. The germline V gene has CDR1 SGHRS and CDR2 YFSETQ. V lost 4 bases to trimming and J lost 1 base; unmatched junction nucleotides: 5. CDR3: CASSPGQGSNTEAFF. CDR3 DNA: TGCGCCAGCAGCCCGGGACAGGGCTCGAACACTGAAGCTTTCTTT.

This rearrangement joins TRBV7-9 to TRBJ2-7, with D tentatively TRBD1 (6 bases). The CDR3 is made up of 15 amino acids. V gave up 0 bases and J gave up 2 bases, with 11 bases separating them. The V gene's germline CDR1 is SEHNR and CDR2 FQNEAQ (reference sequence). The CDR3 sequence: CASSLATGRTYEQYF. The CDR3 DNA sequence: TGTGCCAGCAGCTTAGCGACAGGACGTACCTACGAGCAGTACTTC.

The rearrangement links TRBV28 to TRBJ2-1; 10 bases match TRBD2. Germline CDR1 and CDR2: MDHEN and SYDVKM. Unmatched junction bases numbered 8, after V lost 8 bases and J lost 7 bases. The CDR3 is 14 amino acids. Written as DNA, the CDR3 is TGTGCCAGCGGCGACCTTAGCGGGAGGAATGAGCAGTTCTTC. Protein sequence: CASGDLSGRNEQFF.

The V call is TRBV7-3, the J call TRBJ1-1; D not resolved. Trimming took 5 bases from V and 0 from J, leaving 13 bases between them. The CDR3 has 15 amino acids. The germline CDR1 and CDR2 sequences are SGHTA and FQGTGA. The CDR3 loop reads CASSPEHHVNTEAFF. The CDR3 nucleotides read TGTGCCAGCAGCCCCGAACATCACGTGAACACTGAAGCTTTCTTT. Full variable domain (missing parts from reference TRBV7-3 and TRBJ1-1): GAGVSQTPSNKVTEKGKYVELRCDPISGHTALYWYRQSLGQGPEFLIYFQGTGAADDSGLPNDRFFAVRPEGSVSTLKIQRTERGDSAVYLCASSPEHHVNTEAFFGQGTRLTVV.